Listed here is a single TCR beta chain. What it recognizes is unknown. These data originate in a study of T cell repertoires in cytomegalovirus infection. A single record per CDR3 protein comes from TCRdb applying MiXCR to the reads. The table includes some 54,000 distinct CDR3 sequences, about 20% detected once. The CDR3 has 13 amino acids. Trimming removed 0 bases from V and 8 bases from J, with 10 bases in between. In germline, CDR1 is LGHDT, CDR2 YNNKEL (reference sequence). Study-wide findings and caveats: The cumulative frequency of public TCR beta families distinguished individuals who carried CMV together with the relevant HLA.

This receptor was obtained from a human donor in good health (CMV status not recorded). Some clones in this sample may be carry-over from other donors' samples. J is TRBJ1-2 and V is TRBV3-1; D ambiguous. This specimen was CD8+ T cells from cultured PBMCs, taken from culture after CMV antigen stimulation. The CDR3 nucleotides are TGTGCCAGCAGCCAAGATATAGCCGGGGGCTACACCTTC. Its translation: CASSQDIAGGYTF.